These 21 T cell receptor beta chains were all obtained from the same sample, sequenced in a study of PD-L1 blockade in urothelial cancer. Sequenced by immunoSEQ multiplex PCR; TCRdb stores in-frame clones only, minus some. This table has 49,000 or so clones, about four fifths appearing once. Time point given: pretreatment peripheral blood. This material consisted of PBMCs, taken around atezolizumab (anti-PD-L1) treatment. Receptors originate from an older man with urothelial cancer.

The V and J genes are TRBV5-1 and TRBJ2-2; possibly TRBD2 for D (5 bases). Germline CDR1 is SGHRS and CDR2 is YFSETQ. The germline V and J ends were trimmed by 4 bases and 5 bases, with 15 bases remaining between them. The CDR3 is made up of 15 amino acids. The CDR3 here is CASSLSGPGTGELFF. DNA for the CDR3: TGCGCCAGCAGCCTGAGTGGGCCGGGGACCGGGGAGCTGTTTTTT. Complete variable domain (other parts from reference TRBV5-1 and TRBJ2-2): KAGVTQTPRYLIKTRGQQVTLSCSPISGHRSVSWYQQTPGQGLQFLFEYFSETQRNKGNFPGRFSGRQFSNSRSEMNVSTLELGDSALYLCASSLSGPGTGELFFGEGSRLTVL.

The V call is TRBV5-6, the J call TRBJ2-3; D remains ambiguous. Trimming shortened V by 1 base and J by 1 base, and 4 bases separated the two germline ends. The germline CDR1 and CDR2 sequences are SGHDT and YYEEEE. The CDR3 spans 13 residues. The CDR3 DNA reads TGTGCCAGCAGCTTGTCAGGCACAGATACGCAGTATTTT. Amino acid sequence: CASSLSGTDTQYF.

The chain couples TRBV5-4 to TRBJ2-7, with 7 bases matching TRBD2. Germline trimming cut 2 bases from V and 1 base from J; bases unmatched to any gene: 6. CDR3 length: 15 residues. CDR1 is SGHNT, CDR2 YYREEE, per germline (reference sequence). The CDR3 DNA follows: TGTGCCAGCAGCTTCACCGGGCGGGGGTCCTACGAGCAGTACTTC. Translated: CASSFTGRGSYEQYF.

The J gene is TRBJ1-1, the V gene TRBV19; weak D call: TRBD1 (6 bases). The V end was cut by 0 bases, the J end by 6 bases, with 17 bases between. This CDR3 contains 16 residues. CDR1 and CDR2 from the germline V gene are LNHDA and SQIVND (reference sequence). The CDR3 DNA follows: TGTGCCAGTAGTATAGATCTGACAGGTCCTCGAGCTGAAGCTTTCTTT. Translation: CASSIDLTGPRAEAFF.

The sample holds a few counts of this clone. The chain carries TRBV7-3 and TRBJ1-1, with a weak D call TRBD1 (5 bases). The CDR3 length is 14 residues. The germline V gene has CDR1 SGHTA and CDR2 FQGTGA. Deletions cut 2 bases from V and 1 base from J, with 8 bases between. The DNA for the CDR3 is TGTGCCAGCAGCTTAGGACACTCGAACACTGAAGCTTTCTTT. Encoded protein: CASSLGHSNTEAFF.

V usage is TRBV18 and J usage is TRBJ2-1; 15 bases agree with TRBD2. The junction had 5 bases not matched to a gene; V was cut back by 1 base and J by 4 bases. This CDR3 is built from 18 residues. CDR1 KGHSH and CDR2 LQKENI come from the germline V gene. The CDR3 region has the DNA TGTGCCAGCTCACCACGGACTAGCGGGAGGGCAGGATACAATGAGCAGTTCTTC. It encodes CASSPRTSGRAGYNEQFF.

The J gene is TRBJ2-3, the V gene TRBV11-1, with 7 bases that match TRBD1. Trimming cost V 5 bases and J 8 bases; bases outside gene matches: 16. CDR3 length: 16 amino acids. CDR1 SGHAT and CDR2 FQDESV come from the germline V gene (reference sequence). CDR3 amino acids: CASSPVGDREMGTQYF. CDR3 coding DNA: TGTGCCAGCAGCCCTGTAGGAGACAGGGAGATGGGTACGCAGTATTTT.

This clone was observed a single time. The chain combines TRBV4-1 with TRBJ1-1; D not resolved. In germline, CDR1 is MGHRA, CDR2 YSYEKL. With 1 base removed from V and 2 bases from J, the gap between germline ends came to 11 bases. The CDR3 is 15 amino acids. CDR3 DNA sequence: TGCGCCAGCAGCCAAGGGAGCGGTTTTAACACTGAAGCTTTCTTT. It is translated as CASSQGSGFNTEAFF.

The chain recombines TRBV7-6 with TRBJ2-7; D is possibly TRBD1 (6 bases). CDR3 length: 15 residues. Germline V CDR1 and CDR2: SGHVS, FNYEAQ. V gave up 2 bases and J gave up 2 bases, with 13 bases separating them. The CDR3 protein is CASSLKSDSTYEQYF. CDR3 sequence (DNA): TGTGCCAGCAGCTTAAAATCGGACAGTACCTACGAGCAGTACTTC.

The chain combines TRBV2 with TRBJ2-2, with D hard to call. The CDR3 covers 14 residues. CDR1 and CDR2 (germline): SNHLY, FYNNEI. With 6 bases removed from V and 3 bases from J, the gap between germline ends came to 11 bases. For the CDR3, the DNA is TGTGCCAGCAGCGCTGACACCTACACCGGGGAGCTGTTTTTT. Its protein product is CASSADTYTGELFF.

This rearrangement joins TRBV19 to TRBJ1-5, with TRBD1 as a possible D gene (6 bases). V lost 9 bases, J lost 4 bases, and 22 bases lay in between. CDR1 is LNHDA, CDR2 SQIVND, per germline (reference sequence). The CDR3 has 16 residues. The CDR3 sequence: CASKRTGQTLNQPQHF. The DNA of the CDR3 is TGTGCCAGCAAGAGAACGGGACAAACGCTAAATCAGCCCCAGCATTTT.

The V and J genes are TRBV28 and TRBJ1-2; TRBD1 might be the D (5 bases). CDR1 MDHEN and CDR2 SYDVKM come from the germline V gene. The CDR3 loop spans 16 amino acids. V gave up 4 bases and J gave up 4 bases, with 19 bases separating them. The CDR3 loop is CASSSRTGGRGYGYTF. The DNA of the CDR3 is TGTGCCAGCAGTTCGCGCACAGGTGGAAGGGGCTATGGCTACACCTTC.

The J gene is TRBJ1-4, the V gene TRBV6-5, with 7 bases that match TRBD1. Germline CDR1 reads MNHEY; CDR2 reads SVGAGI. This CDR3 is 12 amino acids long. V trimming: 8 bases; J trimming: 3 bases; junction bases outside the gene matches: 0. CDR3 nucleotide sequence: TGTGCCAGCGGGACAGCTAATGAAAAACTGTTTTTT. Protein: CASGTANEKLFF.

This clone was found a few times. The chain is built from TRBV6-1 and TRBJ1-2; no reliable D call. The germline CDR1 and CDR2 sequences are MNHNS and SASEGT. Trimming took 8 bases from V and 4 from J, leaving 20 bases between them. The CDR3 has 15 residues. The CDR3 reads CASSLAARASYGYTF. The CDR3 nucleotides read TGTGCCAGCTCCCTAGCAGCTCGTGCCTCCTATGGCTACACCTTC.

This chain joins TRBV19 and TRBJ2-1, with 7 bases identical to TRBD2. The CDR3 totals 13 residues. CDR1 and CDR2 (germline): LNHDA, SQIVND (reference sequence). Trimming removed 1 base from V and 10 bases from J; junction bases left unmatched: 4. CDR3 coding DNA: TGTGCCAGTAGTATAGCAGCGGGATACGAGCAGTTCTTC. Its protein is CASSIAAGYEQFF.

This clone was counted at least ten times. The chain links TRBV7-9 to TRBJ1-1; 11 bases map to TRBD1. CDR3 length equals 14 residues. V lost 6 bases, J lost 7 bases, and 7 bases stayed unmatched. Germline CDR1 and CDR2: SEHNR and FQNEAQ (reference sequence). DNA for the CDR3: TGTGCCAGCAGTTACGGGACAGGGGGTGATGAAGCTTTCTTT. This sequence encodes CASSYGTGGDEAFF.

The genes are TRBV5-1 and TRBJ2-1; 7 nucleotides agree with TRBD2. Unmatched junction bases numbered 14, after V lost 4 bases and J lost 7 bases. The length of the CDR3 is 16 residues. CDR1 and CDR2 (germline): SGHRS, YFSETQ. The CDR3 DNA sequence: TGCGCCAGCAGCCCTACCGGGACTACTACCCGGAATGAGCAGTTCTTC. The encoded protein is CASSPTGTTTRNEQFF.

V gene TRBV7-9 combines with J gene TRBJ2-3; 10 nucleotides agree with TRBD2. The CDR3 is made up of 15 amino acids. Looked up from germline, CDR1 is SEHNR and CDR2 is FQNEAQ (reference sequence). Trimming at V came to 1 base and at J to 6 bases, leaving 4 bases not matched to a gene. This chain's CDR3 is CASSLVLAGWDTQYF. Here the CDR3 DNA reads TGTGCCAGCAGCTTAGTACTAGCGGGATGGGATACGCAGTATTTT.

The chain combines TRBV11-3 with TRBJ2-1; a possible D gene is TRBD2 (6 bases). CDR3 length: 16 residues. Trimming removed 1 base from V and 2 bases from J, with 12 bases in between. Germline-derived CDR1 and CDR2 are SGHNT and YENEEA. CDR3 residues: CASSLGGMGTYNEQFF. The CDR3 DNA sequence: TGTGCCAGCAGCTTAGGCGGGATGGGAACCTACAATGAGCAGTTCTTC.

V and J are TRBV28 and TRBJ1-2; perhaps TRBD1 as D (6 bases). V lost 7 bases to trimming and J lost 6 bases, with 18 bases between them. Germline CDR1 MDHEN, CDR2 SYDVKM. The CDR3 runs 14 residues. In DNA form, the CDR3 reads TGTGCCAGCATCAAGACAGGACATTGGGATGGCTACACCTTC. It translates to CASIKTGHWDGYTF.

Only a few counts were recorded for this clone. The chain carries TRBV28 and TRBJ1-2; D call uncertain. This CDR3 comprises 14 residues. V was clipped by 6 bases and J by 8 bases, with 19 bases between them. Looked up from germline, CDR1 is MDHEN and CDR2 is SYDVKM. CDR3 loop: CASSLVGESQGYTF. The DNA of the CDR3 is TGTGCCAGCAGCCTGGTTGGGGAGTCTCAGGGCTACACCTTC.